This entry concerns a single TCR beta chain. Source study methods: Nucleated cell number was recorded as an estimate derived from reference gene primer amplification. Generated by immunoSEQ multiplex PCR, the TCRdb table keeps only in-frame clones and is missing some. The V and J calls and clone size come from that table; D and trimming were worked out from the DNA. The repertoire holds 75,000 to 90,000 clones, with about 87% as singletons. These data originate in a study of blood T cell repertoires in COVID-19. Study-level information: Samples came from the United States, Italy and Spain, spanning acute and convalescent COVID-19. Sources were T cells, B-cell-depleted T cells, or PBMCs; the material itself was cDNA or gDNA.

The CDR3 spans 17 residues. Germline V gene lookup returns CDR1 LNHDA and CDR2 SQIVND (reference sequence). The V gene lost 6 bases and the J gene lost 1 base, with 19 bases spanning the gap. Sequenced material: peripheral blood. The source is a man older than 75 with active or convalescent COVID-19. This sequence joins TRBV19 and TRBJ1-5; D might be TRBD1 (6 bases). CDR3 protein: CASSRGRGNGSNQPQHF. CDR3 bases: TGTGCCAGTAGCAGGGGTCGGGGTAACGGGAGCAATCAGCCCCAGCATTTT.